These T cell receptor beta chains were read from a single sample in a study of cytomegalovirus exposure and HLA in healthy donors. Profiling relied on immunoSEQ multiplex PCR, and the TCRdb table lists in-frame clones only, not all of them. The sample holds 95,000 to 150,000 clones. Sequenced: PBMCs. These receptors were collected from a man aged 30-40 years in good health and CMV-seronegative. Both conserved end residues are part of each CDR3. A D gene is named only where the DNA matches it firmly.

V gene	D gene	J gene	CDR3 protein	CDR3 DNA
TRBV27	TRBD1	TRBJ1-5	CASSLSAGGYGNQPQHF	TGTGCCAGCAGTTTATCGGCAGGGGGTTATGGCAATCAGCCCCAGCATTTT
TRBV27	TRBD1	TRBJ2-5	CASSLRTGSREQYF	TGTGCCAGCAGTTTAAGGACAGGTTCCCGAGAGCAGTACTTC
TRBV7-9	-	TRBJ2-3	CASSFLFQGSTDTQYF	TGTGCCAGCAGCTTCTTGTTCCAGGGTAGCACAGATACGCAGTATTTT
TRBV6-5	TRBD2	TRBJ2-7	CASSSTIGLAVYEQYF	TGTGCCAGCAGTTCTACCATAGGACTAGCGGTCTACGAGCAGTACTTC
TRBV5-6	TRBD1	TRBJ1-4	CASSLVKGADEKLFF	TGTGCCAGCAGCTTGGTAAAGGGGGCGGATGAAAAACTGTTTTTT
TRBV7-9	TRBD2	TRBJ2-5	CASSLVALAGFWETQYF	TGTGCCAGCAGCTTAGTTGCTCTAGCGGGATTCTGGGAGACCCAGTACTTC
TRBV5-5	-	TRBJ2-7	CASSLPTRDEQYF	TGTGCCAGCAGCCTACCGACTAGAGACGAGCAGTACTTC
TRBV4-1	TRBD2	TRBJ2-2	CASSPHTGTTWSGELFF	TGCGCCAGCAGCCCACACACCGGGACTACGTGGTCCGGGGAGCTGTTTTTT
TRBV27	-	TRBJ2-1	CASSPDPSGEQFF	TGTGCCAGCAGTCCGGACCCTTCGGGGGAGCAGTTCTTC
TRBV7-9	-	TRBJ2-2	CASSSTYREQGNTGELFF	TGTGCCAGCAGCTCAACTTACCGGGAGCAAGGGAACACCGGGGAGCTGTTTTTT
TRBV5-1	-	TRBJ2-6	CASSLVEGTSSGANVLTF	TGCGCCAGCAGCTTGGTGGAGGGGACCAGCTCTGGGGCCAACGTCCTGACTTTC
TRBV6-1	TRBD2	TRBJ2-1	CASREPGLAGVGSYNEQFF	TGTGCCAGCAGAGAACCGGGACTAGCGGGAGTGGGATCCTACAATGAGCAGTTCTTC
TRBV2	-	TRBJ1-1	CATKGENWSMNTEAFF	TGTGCCACCAAGGGGGAAAATTGGAGCATGAACACTGAAGCTTTCTTT
TRBV5-1	-	TRBJ1-3	CASSPVTASGNTIYF	TGCGCCAGCAGCCCCGTGACAGCCTCTGGAAACACCATATATTTT
TRBV21-1	-	TRBJ2-7	CASSKISLAVGLYEQYF	TGTGCCAGCAGCAAAATCTCACTAGCTGTCGGACTTTACGAGCAGTACTTC